These T cell receptor beta chains were read from a single sample in a study of PD-1 blockade in classical Hodgkin lymphoma. Sequencing used immunoSEQ multiplex PCR; TCRdb keeps in-frame clones, though not all of them. The sample yields about 24,000 clones, approximately 70% seen once. The starting material was peripheral blood mononuclear cells (PBMCs), obtained at baseline. The receptors originated from a human donor with classical Hodgkin lymphoma. Both conserved end residues are part of each CDR3. The D gene is left open where the match is weak. Clone size appears in some rows only: once, few, many, or a class for an expanded clone.

j_call v_call clone_size d_call cdr3_aa cdr3_nt
TRBJ1-1 TRBV11-3 once - CASSVRGDTEAFF TGTGCCAGCAGCGTCCGGGGGGACACTGAAGCTTTCTTT
TRBJ2-5 TRBV5-6 - - CASSLVGSGFGQYF TGTGCCAGCAGCTTGGTGGGGTCTGGTTTTGGCCAGTACTTC
TRBJ2-5 TRBV6-5 - - CASSYGGGQLQETQYF TGTGCCAGCAGTTACGGCGGGGGACAATTACAAGAGACCCAGTACTTC
TRBJ2-2 TRBV30 few - CAWKSDTTGELFF TGTGCCTGGAAGTCGGACACCACCGGGGAGCTGTTTTTT
TRBJ2-7 TRBV2 - - CASRSTGSPYEQYF TGTGCCAGCAGATCAACAGGGTCCCCCTACGAGCAGTACTTC
TRBJ2-5 TRBV4-3 - - CASSQNLNLNSIFTQYF TGCGCCAGCAGCCAGAATTTAAATCTCAACTCCATCTTCACCCAGTACTTC
TRBJ2-2 TRBV19 few TRBD1 CASKGSDGGTVNTGELFF TGTGCCAGTAAGGGGTCAGATGGTGGGACAGTGAACACCGGGGAGCTGTTTTTT
TRBJ1-2 TRBV27 - - CASSFGHDYGYTF TGTGCCAGCAGTTTCGGGCATGACTATGGCTACACCTTC
TRBJ2-2 TRBV15 - - CATSRDSGGLTGELFF TGTGCCACCAGCAGAGATTCGGGCGGATTGACCGGGGAGCTGTTTTTT
TRBJ1-1 TRBV4-2 medium-sized TRBD1 CASSQGQGANTEAFF TGTGCCAGCAGCCAGGGACAGGGTGCGAACACTGAAGCTTTCTTT
TRBJ1-3 TRBV11-2 - TRBD1 CASSQGTGGISSGNTIYF TGTGCCAGCAGCCAAGGTACAGGGGGAATCAGCTCTGGAAACACCATATATTTT
TRBJ1-1 TRBV7-6 large - CASSLGTGTEAFF TGTGCCAGCAGCTTGGGGACCGGGACTGAAGCTTTCTTT
TRBJ2-2 TRBV2 - - CASIYFPATGELFF TGTGCCAGCATCTATTTCCCAGCCACCGGGGAGCTGTTTTTT
TRBJ1-6 TRBV7-6 - TRBD1 CASSETGPHSPLHF TGTGCCAGCAGCGAGACAGGGCCTCATTCACCCCTCCACTTT
TRBJ2-1 TRBV5-6 few TRBD2 CASSLAPSGGYNEQFF TGTGCCAGCAGCTTGGCCCCTAGCGGGGGATACAATGAGCAGTTCTTC
TRBJ2-3 TRBV19 - TRBD1 CASSMSTGQGAESDTQYF TGTGCCAGTAGTATGTCCACGGGACAGGGAGCGGAGTCAGATACGCAGTATTTT
TRBJ1-4 TRBV7-6 few - CASSLTETGKLFF TGTGCCAGCAGCTTAACGGAGACAGGAAAACTGTTTTTT
TRBJ2-7 TRBV2 - - CASSSGGYEQYF TGTGCCAGCAGCAGTGGGGGCTACGAGCAGTACTTC
TRBJ2-3 TRBV27 - TRBD1 CASSLLQGADTQYF TGTGCCAGCAGTTTATTACAGGGGGCCGATACGCAGTATTTT
TRBJ1-2 TRBV28 - - CASSTPRGSAIYGYTF TGTGCCAGCAGTACCCCCAGAGGGTCCGCTATTTATGGCTACACCTTC
TRBJ1-2 TRBV9 - TRBD1 CASSVGQGWGYTF TGTGCCAGCAGCGTAGGACAGGGATGGGGCTACACCTTC
TRBJ1-2 TRBV7-2 - - CASSLGPGEGYGYTF TGTGCCAGCAGCTTAGGGCCAGGGGAAGGCTATGGCTACACCTTC
TRBJ2-7 TRBV18 - - CASSPWAGNYEQYF TGTGCCAGCTCACCATGGGCAGGGAACTACGAGCAGTACTTC
TRBJ1-2 TRBV11-2 once - CASSLLGGNYGYTF TGTGCCAGCAGCTTACTAGGGGGTAACTATGGCTACACCTTC
TRBJ1-3 TRBV4-1 - - CASSQSQFGNTIYF TGCGCCAGCAGCCAGAGCCAATTCGGAAACACCATATATTTT
TRBJ2-3 TRBV7-9 - - CASSLVGTSTDTQYF TGTGCCAGCAGCTTAGTGGGAACTAGCACAGATACGCAGTATTTT